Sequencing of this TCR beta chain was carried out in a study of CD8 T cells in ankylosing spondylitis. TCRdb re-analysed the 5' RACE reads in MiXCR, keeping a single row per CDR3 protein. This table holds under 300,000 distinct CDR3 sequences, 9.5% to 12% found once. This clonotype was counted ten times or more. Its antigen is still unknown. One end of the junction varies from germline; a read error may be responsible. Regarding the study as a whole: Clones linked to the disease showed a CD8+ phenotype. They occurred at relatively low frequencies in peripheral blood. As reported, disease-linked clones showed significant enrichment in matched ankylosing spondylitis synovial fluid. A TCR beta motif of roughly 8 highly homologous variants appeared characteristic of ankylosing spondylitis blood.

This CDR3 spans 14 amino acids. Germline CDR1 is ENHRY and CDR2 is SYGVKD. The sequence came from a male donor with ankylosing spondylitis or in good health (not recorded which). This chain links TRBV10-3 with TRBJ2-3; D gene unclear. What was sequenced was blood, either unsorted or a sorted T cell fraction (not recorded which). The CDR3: CAISESDPTNTQYF. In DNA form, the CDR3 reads TGTGCCATCAGTGAGTCGGACCCCACAAATACGCAGTATTTT.